This T cell receptor (beta chain) derives from a study of T-cell reconstitution after alpha-beta-depleted transplantation in children. Preparation of the TCRbeta library was carried out with unique molecular identifiers. TCRdb called the PCR reads again in MiXCR, with one record for every CDR3 protein. This table has 150,000 to 250,000 distinct CDR3 sequences, more than 14% appearing once. The V end was cut by 3 bases, the J end by 2 bases, with 14 bases between. Germline CDR1 SQVTM, CDR2 ANQGSEA. The CDR3 loop spans 14 amino acids. The rearrangement joins TRBV29-1 to TRBJ2-7; possibly TRBD2 for D (7 bases). Material: PBMCs from the stem cell graft donor, obtained from the stem cell graft. The receptor's source is a human donor who donated a stem cell graft to a child with acute lymphoblastic leukemia. The CDR3 nucleotides read TGCAGCGTTGAGGGGGGGGGCTCCCCCTACGAGCAGTACTTC. Translating gives CSVEGGGSPYEQYF.